This record concerns one TCR beta chain sequence. The sample is drawn from a study of siplizumab effects on memory and regulatory T cells. The assay was immunoSEQ multiplex PCR, and TCRdb's table has in-frame clones only and misses some. The sample shows roughly 120,000 clones, 94% of them seen only once. V was clipped by 3 bases and J by 7 bases, with 13 bases between them. The CDR3 loop spans 13 amino acids. The germline CDR1 and CDR2 sequences are SEHNR and FQNEAQ (reference sequence). This clonotype originated in a human donor in good health. The V gene is TRBV7-9, the J gene TRBJ2-7; maybe TRBD2 (5 bases). The sequenced sample was non-Treg CD4+ T cells sorted from blood. The CDR3 region has the DNA TGTGCCAGCAGCTTTAAGAGTTGGGAGGAGCAGTACTTC. This translates into CASSFKSWEEQYF. Full variable domain (rest looked up from reference TRBV7-9 and TRBJ2-7): DTGVSQNPRHKITKRGQNVTFRCDPISEHNRLYWYRQTLGQGPEFLTYFQNEAQLEKSRLLSDRFSAERPKGSFSTLEIQRTEQGDSAMYLCASSFKSWEEQYFGPGTRLTVT.